This T cell receptor beta chain is from a study of beta chain bispecific antibodies for T cell cancers (dated by TCRdb to the early 2020s). As for the study more broadly: Healthy donor T cells were cocultured with T cell leukemia lines and bispecific antibodies, and TRBV sequencing of the surviving cells was then used to measure how much each TRBV family was depleted. Surface TRBV12 (TRBV12-3) was expressed by Jurkat cells, and surface TRBV5-5 was expressed by HPB-ALL cells. The research as a whole found: Cross-reactivity of the anti-TRBV5-5 antibody with TRBV5-6 was attributed to high sequence similarity between the two genes. Every sequenced sample was a mix of normal T cells and leukemia cell line cells, and most of the targeted TRBV signal originated from the leukemia cells instead of the normal T cells.

Unique molecular identifier barcodes were incorporated into the libraries and were used for clonotype quantification. Qiagen AllPrep DNA/RNA Micro kits were used to isolate total RNA, and an Agilent TapeStation was used to check RNA quality. TCR beta libraries were built by 5' RACE: cDNA synthesis followed by two PCR steps using TCR beta constant-region gene-specific primers. TCR beta libraries were sequenced on an Illumina MiSeq platform. The study's processing was this. MIGEC, MiXCR and VDJtools were used to process the reads. To get a clonotype's frequency, the unique molecular identifiers belonging to that clonotype were divided by all unique molecular identifiers in the sample. Nonfunctional TRBV genes classified in IMGT as pseudogenes or open reading frames, such as TRBV1, TRBV12-1 and TRBV21, were excluded. TCRdb took the public reads, trimmed them with fastp at Q25, ran MiXCR for clone calling and kept in-frame beta chains. Identical CDR3 proteins give one entry, which carries the most common genes and DNA. These V and J calls are TCRdb output, not the study's own analysis. This sample lists some 17,000 distinct CDR3 sequences; about 2.2% were detected once. The ten largest clones add up to 6.5% to 8.5% of the sample.

T cells were expanded from blood mononuclear cells for 3 to 4 days with either the anti-CD3 antibody OKT3 or CD3/CD28 Dynabeads. Expanded T cells were maintained in RPMI 1640 supplemented with around 9% fetal bovine serum, recombinant human IL-2 (approximately 98 IU/ml) and IL-7 (around 5 ng/ml). For cocultures, around 5 x 10^4 normal T cells were combined with around 5 x 10^4 target cells and bispecific antibody in about 90 ul and incubated for about 15 hours at 37 degrees C. Every bispecific antibody was made of two single-chain variable fragments, expressed in a single-chain diabody format carrying a His tag. The effector T cells were obtained from healthy human donors, with peripheral blood mononuclear cells isolated from leukapheresis samples by Ficoll density gradient centrifugation. This clonotype was detected ten times or more. Which antigen it targets is not known. No base-level quality is on record; no much larger clone is a single base apart.

CDR1 is given as SGHRS and CDR2 as YFSETQ, both from the germline V gene. Reading from cysteine to phenylalanine, the CDR3 counts 14 amino acids. Only the CDR3 part of the read is kept: 42 bases, read in frame from the first base. From V the trimming removes 0 bases and from J it removes 7 bases, while the gene matches leave 3 bases of the junction unaccounted for. Source material: healthy donor T cells cultured with leukemia cells. The V gene is TRBV5-1 and the J gene is TRBJ2-2; 7 middle bases align to TRBD2. The clonotype was recovered from a human donor in good health. Some clones in this sample may be carry-over from other donors' samples. The nucleotide sequence reads as follows: TGCGCCAGCAGCTTGGCCGGGGGGATCGGGGAGCTGTTTTTT. This gives the protein CASSLAGGIGELFF.